This T cell receptor (beta chain) emerged from a study of blood T cell repertoires in COVID-19. Study in general: PBMCs, B-cell-depleted T cells, or T cells were the source of the cDNA or gDNA that made up the material.

The CDR3 length is 15 residues. CDR1 is SNHLY, CDR2 FYNNEI, per germline. Trimming took 7 bases from V and 5 from J, leaving 18 bases between them. In the original workflow: Nucleated cell counts were estimated from reference gene primer amplification. Clones were sequenced by immunoSEQ multiplex PCR, and TCRdb holds only the in-frame ones, with some missing. V and J calls and clone size follow that table, whereas D and trimming were derived from the DNA. The profile covers 340,000 or so clones, with around 87% appearing a single time and 1% taken by the ten largest. The clonotype was recovered from a man aged 50 to 60 with active or convalescent COVID-19. The sample taken for sequencing was peripheral blood. This chain links TRBV2 with TRBJ2-1, with D possibly matching TRBD1 (6 bases). CDR3 in amino acids: CASTLGRDINNEQFF. CDR3 in DNA: TGTGCCAGCACCCTAGGACGGGACATAAACAATGAGCAGTTCTTC.